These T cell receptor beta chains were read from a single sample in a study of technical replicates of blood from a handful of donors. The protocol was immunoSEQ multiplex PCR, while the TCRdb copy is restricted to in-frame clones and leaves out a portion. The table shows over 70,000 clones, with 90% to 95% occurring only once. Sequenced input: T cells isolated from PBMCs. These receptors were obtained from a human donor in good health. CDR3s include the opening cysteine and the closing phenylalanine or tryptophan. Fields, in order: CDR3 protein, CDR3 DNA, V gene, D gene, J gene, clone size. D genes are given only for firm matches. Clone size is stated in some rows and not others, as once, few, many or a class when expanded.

CDR3: CSYGTSGGDTQYF
DNA: TGCAGTTACGGGACTAGCGGCGGCGATACGCAGTATTTT
V: TRBV29-1
D: TRBD2
J: TRBJ2-3
size: few

CDR3: CASSRALRDTGELFF
DNA: TGTGCCAGCAGCCGGGCCCTGCGGGACACCGGGGAGCTGTTTTTT
V: TRBV9
D: .
J: TRBJ2-2
size: .

CDR3: CASSPPNSSGGGEQFF
DNA: TGTGCCAGCAGCCCCCCGAATAGCTCCGGAGGTGGTGAGCAGTTCTTC
V: TRBV11-3
D: .
J: TRBJ2-1
size: .

CDR3: CASSYNRDTEAFF
DNA: TGCGCCAGCAGTTATAACAGGGATACTGAAGCTTTCTTT
V: TRBV5-1
D: .
J: TRBJ1-1
size: .

CDR3: CASSFTGSTDTQYF
DNA: TGTGCCAGCAGCTTTACGGGGAGCACAGATACGCAGTATTTT
V: TRBV5-4
D: .
J: TRBJ2-3
size: .

CDR3: CASSLFQGLEETQYF
DNA: TGTGCCAGCAGCCTGTTCCAGGGTCTTGAAGAGACCCAGTACTTC
V: TRBV7-8
D: .
J: TRBJ2-5
size: .

CDR3: CASTRLGDKRIYGYTF
DNA: TGTGCCAGCACCCGATTGGGGGACAAACGTATCTATGGCTACACCTTC
V: TRBV7-9
D: .
J: TRBJ1-2
size: once

CDR3: CASSLTGRANTGELFF
DNA: TGTGCCAGCAGTTTAACTGGCAGGGCGAACACCGGGGAGCTGTTTTTT
V: TRBV27
D: .
J: TRBJ2-2
size: few

CDR3: CASSLTGPNEKLFF
DNA: TGTGCCAGCAGCCTGACAGGGCCTAATGAAAAACTGTTTTTT
V: TRBV14
D: TRBD1
J: TRBJ1-4
size: .

CDR3: CASNEPFTAVQYF
DNA: TGTGCCAGCAACGAGCCCTTTACAGCGGTGCAGTACTTC
V: TRBV2
D: .
J: TRBJ2-7
size: few

CDR3: CASSQETPNTEAFF
DNA: TGTGCCAGCAGTCAGGAAACACCGAACACTGAAGCTTTCTTT
V: TRBV7-9
D: .
J: TRBJ1-1
size: .

CDR3: CASSAPGQGGNQPQHF
DNA: TGTGCCAGCAGTGCGCCGGGACAGGGTGGTAATCAGCCCCAGCATTTT
V: TRBV25-1
D: TRBD1
J: TRBJ1-5
size: .

CDR3: CASSSQRSSGRQQETQYF
DNA: TGTGCCAGCAGCTCCCAACGGAGTAGCGGGAGGCAACAAGAGACCCAGTACTTC
V: TRBV7-2
D: TRBD2
J: TRBJ2-5
size: .

CDR3: CASSQMSRFAEAFF
DNA: TGCGCCAGCAGCCAAATGAGCCGTTTTGCTGAAGCTTTCTTT
V: TRBV4-1
D: .
J: TRBJ1-1
size: .

CDR3: CASSETGSVAGELFF
DNA: TGTGCCAGTAGTGAGACAGGGTCCGTCGCCGGGGAGCTGTTTTTT
V: TRBV19
D: TRBD1
J: TRBJ2-2
size: .

CDR3: CASRLQGALGYTF
DNA: TGTGCCAGCAGGCTTCAGGGGGCATTGGGCTACACCTTC
V: TRBV6-5
D: TRBD1
J: TRBJ1-2
size: .

CDR3: CASSQGKYRLASEAFF
DNA: TGTGCCAGCAGCCAAGGAAAGTACCGACTGGCATCTGAAGCTTTCTTT
V: TRBV14
D: .
J: TRBJ1-1
size: .

CDR3: CATSGGRVYEQYF
DNA: TGTGCCACCAGCGGCGGGAGAGTCTACGAGCAGTACTTC
V: TRBV15
D: TRBD2
J: TRBJ2-7
size: .

CDR3: CASSFTVSGSGELFF
DNA: TGTGCCAGCAGCTTTACAGTCTCAGGGTCCGGGGAGCTGTTTTTT
V: TRBV7-9
D: .
J: TRBJ2-2
size: .

CDR3: CSVESGSSYEQYF
DNA: TGCAGCGTTGAGTCAGGAAGCTCCTACGAGCAGTACTTC
V: TRBV29-1
D: .
J: TRBJ2-7
size: .

CDR3: CASSSRTDYNEQFF
DNA: TGTGCCAGCAGTTCGCGGACAGATTACAATGAGCAGTTCTTC
V: TRBV6-5
D: .
J: TRBJ2-1
size: once

CDR3: CSVEIQGGYGYTF
DNA: TGCAGCGTTGAAATTCAGGGAGGCTATGGCTACACCTTC
V: TRBV29-1
D: .
J: TRBJ1-2
size: .

CDR3: CSVVTWDREGNEQFF
DNA: TGCAGCGTCGTTACCTGGGACAGGGAGGGCAATGAGCAGTTCTTC
V: TRBV29-1
D: TRBD1
J: TRBJ2-1
size: .

CDR3: CASSLVGGSSSYEQYF
DNA: TGTGCCAGCAGCTTAGTGGGCGGGAGTAGCTCCTACGAGCAGTACTTC
V: TRBV11-2
D: TRBD2
J: TRBJ2-7
size: .

CDR3: CASRLQGVGETQYF
DNA: TGTGCCAGCAGACTACAGGGAGTAGGAGAGACCCAGTACTTC
V: TRBV11-2
D: .
J: TRBJ2-5
size: .

CDR3: CASSFHGAYEQYF
DNA: TGTGCCAGCAGTTTTCACGGAGCCTACGAGCAGTACTTC
V: TRBV27
D: .
J: TRBJ2-7
size: .

CDR3: CAWGSGANTGELFF
DNA: TGTGCCTGGGGTAGCGGGGCGAACACCGGGGAGCTGTTTTTT
V: TRBV30
D: TRBD2
J: TRBJ2-2
size: .

CDR3: CASSFSDNEQFF
DNA: TGTGCCAGCAGCTTCAGTGACAATGAGCAGTTCTTC
V: TRBV13
D: .
J: TRBJ2-1
size: .

CDR3: CASSVGQGNYGYTF
DNA: TGTGCCAGCAGCGTAGGACAGGGGAACTATGGCTACACCTTC
V: TRBV9
D: TRBD1
J: TRBJ1-2
size: .

CDR3: CASSYSLGVGGYTF
DNA: TGTGCCAGCAGTTACTCGCTAGGGGTTGGTGGCTACACCTTC
V: TRBV6-5
D: .
J: TRBJ1-2
size: .

CDR3: CASSAGTGKGNTIYF
DNA: TGTGCCAGCAGCGCAGGGACAGGGAAGGGAAACACCATATATTTT
V: TRBV9
D: TRBD1
J: TRBJ1-3
size: few

CDR3: CASRQASESPGNEQFF
DNA: TGTGCCAGCAGGCAGGCTAGCGAAAGTCCCGGCAATGAGCAGTTCTTC
V: TRBV2
D: .
J: TRBJ2-1
size: .

CDR3: CASSWGDSLGNQPQHF
DNA: TGCGCCAGCAGCTGGGGGGACTCCCTTGGCAATCAGCCCCAGCATTTT
V: TRBV5-1
D: .
J: TRBJ1-5
size: once

CDR3: CASSVLADHSGANVLTF
DNA: TGTGCCAGCAGCGTACTAGCGGACCACTCTGGGGCCAACGTCCTGACTTTC
V: TRBV7-8
D: TRBD2
J: TRBJ2-6
size: .

CDR3: CASSLAASGREPGELFF
DNA: TGTGCCAGCAGCTTGGCCGCTAGCGGGAGGGAACCCGGGGAGCTGTTTTTT
V: TRBV5-4
D: TRBD2
J: TRBJ2-2
size: once

CDR3: CASSFEGRGNQPQHF
DNA: TGTGCCAGCAGTTTCGAGGGTAGGGGCAATCAGCCCCAGCATTTT
V: TRBV28
D: .
J: TRBJ1-5
size: .

CDR3: CASSVAGGQETQYF
DNA: TGTGCCAGCAGCGTTGCGGGAGGGCAGGAGACCCAGTACTTC
V: TRBV9
D: TRBD2
J: TRBJ2-5
size: .

CDR3: CASSRDTVKSDTQYF
DNA: TGTGCCAGCAGTAGGGACACGGTGAAATCAGATACGCAGTATTTT
V: TRBV6-1
D: .
J: TRBJ2-3
size: .

CDR3: CAWRPSRNGYTF
DNA: TGTGCCTGGAGACCATCGCGAAATGGCTACACCTTC
V: TRBV30
D: .
J: TRBJ1-2
size: .

CDR3: CASSRGGAGNTIYF
DNA: TGTGCCAGCAGCAGAGGGGGGGCTGGAAACACCATATATTTT
V: TRBV11-2
D: .
J: TRBJ1-3
size: .

CDR3: CASSQFSEQYF
DNA: TGTGCCAGCAGCCAATTCAGCGAGCAGTACTTC
V: TRBV16
D: .
J: TRBJ2-7
size: once

CDR3: CASSVTKYPGEAFF
DNA: TGTGCCAGCAGCGTCACCAAGTACCCAGGCGAAGCTTTCTTT
V: TRBV9
D: .
J: TRBJ1-1
size: .

CDR3: CASRQTGYTGELFF
DNA: TGTGCCAGTAGACAAACAGGGTACACCGGGGAGCTGTTTTTT
V: TRBV19
D: .
J: TRBJ2-2
size: .

CDR3: CSVERGWGYTF
DNA: TGCAGCGTTGAACGGGGTTGGGGCTACACCTTC
V: TRBV29-1
D: .
J: TRBJ1-2
size: .

CDR3: CASSGGASGNTGELFF
DNA: TGTGCCAGCAGCGGAGGGGCTAGCGGGAACACCGGGGAGCTGTTTTTT
V: TRBV9
D: TRBD2
J: TRBJ2-2
size: few

CDR3: CASSLDRAGSGNTIYF
DNA: TGTGCCAGCAGCTTGGACAGGGCCGGCTCTGGAAACACCATATATTTT
V: TRBV5-8
D: .
J: TRBJ1-3
size: .

CDR3: CASMGTAGEQYF
DNA: TGTGCCAGCATGGGGACAGCAGGTGAGCAGTACTTC
V: TRBV27
D: TRBD1
J: TRBJ2-7
size: .

CDR3: CASSLNAGPYNEQFF
DNA: TGTGCCAGCAGCTTAAACGCAGGGCCCTACAATGAGCAGTTCTTC
V: TRBV7-2
D: .
J: TRBJ2-1
size: .

CDR3: CARSSREGLNTGELFF
DNA: TGTGCCAGAAGCTCACGGGAGGGACTAAACACCGGGGAGCTGTTTTTT
V: TRBV5-3
D: TRBD2
J: TRBJ2-2
size: .

CDR3: CASIGAHTDTQYF
DNA: TGTGCCAGTATAGGGGCGCACACAGATACGCAGTATTTT
V: TRBV19
D: .
J: TRBJ2-3
size: .

CDR3: CASGFQGMYTEAFF
DNA: TGTGCCAGCGGGTTTCAGGGTATGTACACTGAAGCTTTCTTT
V: TRBV6-1
D: .
J: TRBJ1-1
size: .

CDR3: CASSPQLGGSTEAFF
DNA: TGTGCCAGCAGCCCCCAACTGGGGGGGAGCACTGAAGCTTTCTTT
V: TRBV9
D: .
J: TRBJ1-1
size: once

CDR3: CAWRTGGYGYTF
DNA: TGTGCCTGGAGAACAGGGGGCTATGGCTACACCTTC
V: TRBV30
D: TRBD1
J: TRBJ1-2
size: .

CDR3: CASRGQGAQLYGYTF
DNA: TGTGCCAGCAGAGGACAGGGGGCGCAGCTCTATGGCTACACCTTC
V: TRBV28
D: TRBD1
J: TRBJ1-2
size: .

CDR3: CASSSEGQGAHGYTF
DNA: TGTGCCAGCAGCTCCGAGGGACAGGGGGCTCATGGCTACACCTTC
V: TRBV5-5
D: TRBD1
J: TRBJ1-2
size: .